This T cell receptor (beta chain) was observed in a study of shared clonotypes between healthy human individuals. Study outcomes and limitations: Relative to their counterparts shared across all four donors, non-shared clonotypes exhibited diminished generation probabilities.

About this clone: Its antigen is unknown.

Data came from immunoSEQ multiplex PCR; TCRdb stores just in-frame clones and leaves some out. This table has nearly 750,000 clones, roughly 72% appearing once. The CDR3 is 13 residues long. CDR1 and CDR2 from the germline V gene are SGHVS and FQNEAQ. V was trimmed by 10 bases and J by 4 bases, leaving 16 bases between them. This chain links TRBV7-8 with TRBJ1-1; possible D gene TRBD1, 6 bases. This TCR was sampled from a woman in her 30s in good health. The sample was memory CD4+ T cells sorted from blood. Regarding subset: CD45RA-negative fraction. CDR3 loop: CATRGEGLTEAFF. The CDR3, as DNA: TGTGCCACGAGGGGGGAAGGGCTCACTGAAGCTTTCTTT.